These T cell receptor beta chains were read from a single sample in a study of OX40 agonist ivuxolimab in advanced cancers. Here immunoSEQ multiplex PCR was the method, and the copy in TCRdb shows in-frame clones only, minus some. The data contain about 43,000 clones, approximately 83% of them seen just once; the ten biggest clones take up about 35%. Sequences were derived from CD4+ or CD8+ T cells sorted from blood, sampled in a trial of the OX40 agonist ivuxolimab. All receptors come from an adult with an advanced solid tumor such as melanoma, head and neck, liver or kidney cancer. CDR3s include the opening cysteine and the closing phenylalanine or tryptophan. D genes are given only for firm matches. Expanded clones are given a class, and other clones once, few, many or no size at all.

DNA: TGTGCCAGTAGCCCCGAGCGGGGGAGTCAGCCCCAGCATTTT
CDR3: CASSPERGSQPQHF
J: TRBJ1-5
V: TRBV19
D: NA
size: once

DNA: TGCGCCAGCGATTCAGGGGACTCTACCTACAATGAGCAGTTCTTC
CDR3: CASDSGDSTYNEQFF
J: TRBJ2-1
V: TRBV5-1
D: NA
size: NA

DNA: TGTGCCAGCAGTTCCCAGGGTTTGCCCATTATTAGCAATCAGCCCCAGCATTTT
CDR3: CASSSQGLPIISNQPQHF
J: TRBJ1-5
V: TRBV28
D: NA
size: NA

DNA: TGTGCCAGCAGCTCCCCCGGGACAGGGGGCGCCGAGCAGTACTTC
CDR3: CASSSPGTGGAEQYF
J: TRBJ2-7
V: TRBV11-2
D: TRBD1
size: NA

DNA: TGCGCCAGCAGCCAGTGGGGACAGGGGGCGCGGAATTCACCCCTCCACTTT
CDR3: CASSQWGQGARNSPLHF
J: TRBJ1-6
V: TRBV4-1
D: TRBD1
size: NA

DNA: TGTGCCCACGGGGGCGCCGGGACCGGGGAGCTGTTTTTT
CDR3: CAHGGAGTGELFF
J: TRBJ2-2
V: TRBV6-1
D: NA
size: NA

DNA: TGTGCCAGCAATCAGGAGGCAACCTACGAGCAGTACTTC
CDR3: CASNQEATYEQYF
J: TRBJ2-7
V: TRBV7-9
D: NA
size: NA

DNA: TGTGCCAGCAAGGGACAGGGGAGGGTTCCGTACGAGCAGTACTTC
CDR3: CASKGQGRVPYEQYF
J: TRBJ2-7
V: TRBV2
D: TRBD1
size: NA

DNA: TGTGCCAGCGGGACAGGGGCCTTAGCTAACTATGGCTACACCTTC
CDR3: CASGTGALANYGYTF
J: TRBJ1-2
V: TRBV6-6
D: TRBD1
size: NA

DNA: TGTGCCAGCAGCCGGATGGCAGGAGGTCACATTTCACCCCTCCACTTT
CDR3: CASSRMAGGHISPLHF
J: TRBJ1-6
V: TRBV5-4
D: NA
size: NA

DNA: TGTGCCAGCAGCCAGAGCGGGGGTAACACTGAAGCTTTCTTT
CDR3: CASSQSGGNTEAFF
J: TRBJ1-1
V: TRBV4-2
D: NA
size: NA

DNA: TGTGCCTGGAGTGCTGGGACAGGGGAACAGCCCCAGCATTTT
CDR3: CAWSAGTGEQPQHF
J: TRBJ1-5
V: TRBV30
D: TRBD1
size: NA

DNA: TGTGCCAGTAGTATAAGTCTGATCGGGGAGACCCAGTACTTC
CDR3: CASSISLIGETQYF
J: TRBJ2-5
V: TRBV19
D: NA
size: NA

DNA: TGTGCCAGCAGTGCCCCTCGGGGGCCGAGCTCCTACGAGCAGTACTTC
CDR3: CASSAPRGPSSYEQYF
J: TRBJ2-7
V: TRBV28
D: NA
size: NA

DNA: TGTGCCACCCCCTATAGGGGGGGGCGCGGGGCCCAGCATTTT
CDR3: CATPYRGGRGAQHF
J: TRBJ1-5
V: TRBV25-1
D: NA
size: NA

DNA: TGTGCCAGCAGCTTGGAGCCCCCTGAGCAGTTCTTC
CDR3: CASSLEPPEQFF
J: TRBJ2-1
V: TRBV5-6
D: NA
size: NA

DNA: TGTGCCAGCAGCAGTCGCGTAACTCAGCAGCGAGAGACCCAGTACTTC
CDR3: CASSSRVTQQRETQYF
J: TRBJ2-5
V: TRBV7-8
D: NA
size: NA

DNA: TGTGCCAGCAGCCTCCAAGCTAGCACAGATACGCAGTATTTT
CDR3: CASSLQASTDTQYF
J: TRBJ2-3
V: TRBV7-7
D: NA
size: NA

DNA: TGTGCCTGGAGTGTTGACAGGGAGACCCAGTACTTC
CDR3: CAWSVDRETQYF
J: TRBJ2-5
V: TRBV30
D: NA
size: NA

DNA: TGTGCCAGCAGCTCAGCCGGGGCTTACTACGAGCAGTACTTC
CDR3: CASSSAGAYYEQYF
J: TRBJ2-7
V: TRBV7-9
D: NA
size: NA

DNA: TGTGCCAGCATATCGGGGCGGGCCCAGCATTTT
CDR3: CASISGRAQHF
J: TRBJ1-5
V: TRBV6-1
D: NA
size: NA

DNA: TGTGCCAGCAGCTCTCGGGACAGTTTTAATTCACCCCTCCACTTT
CDR3: CASSSRDSFNSPLHF
J: TRBJ1-6
V: TRBV9
D: TRBD1
size: NA

DNA: TGTGCCAGCAGTCGACAAGGGGGTCACGAGCAGTACTTC
CDR3: CASSRQGGHEQYF
J: TRBJ2-7
V: TRBV9
D: NA
size: NA

DNA: TGTGCCAGCAGCTTAGTGGCGGGAAGTCCCACAGATACGCAGTATTTT
CDR3: CASSLVAGSPTDTQYF
J: TRBJ2-3
V: TRBV7-6
D: NA
size: NA

DNA: TGTGCCAGCAAGGGGGGAAACACCGGGGAGCTGTTTTTT
CDR3: CASKGGNTGELFF
J: TRBJ2-2
V: TRBV28
D: NA
size: NA

DNA: TGTGCCAGCAGGGACCAGGGGGAATCTAACTATGGCTACACCTTC
CDR3: CASRDQGESNYGYTF
J: TRBJ1-2
V: TRBV28
D: TRBD1
size: NA

DNA: TGCGCCAGCAGCTTGTCGGGCAGAGCCGACTCTGGGGCCAACGTCCTGACTTTC
CDR3: CASSLSGRADSGANVLTF
J: TRBJ2-6
V: TRBV5-1
D: NA
size: NA

DNA: TGTGCCATCACCGGGACAGAGAACACTGAAGCTTTCTTT
CDR3: CAITGTENTEAFF
J: TRBJ1-1
V: TRBV10-3
D: TRBD1
size: NA

DNA: TGTGCCAGTAGTATACCAGGGGTTGGACAGCCCCAGCATTTT
CDR3: CASSIPGVGQPQHF
J: TRBJ1-5
V: TRBV19
D: NA
size: NA

DNA: TGCGCCAGCAGCCAAGAGGCCGGCGGGGGGGCGGGGGAGCAGTACTTC
CDR3: CASSQEAGGGAGEQYF
J: TRBJ2-7
V: TRBV4-1
D: TRBD2
size: NA

DNA: TGTGCCAGCAGCGAGCCGGGACAGGGGGGTAATGAGCAGTTCTTC
CDR3: CASSEPGQGGNEQFF
J: TRBJ2-1
V: TRBV7-3
D: TRBD1
size: NA

DNA: TGTGCCAGCAGTCGAGGACAGGGATTTAATGAAAAACTGTTTTTT
CDR3: CASSRGQGFNEKLFF
J: TRBJ1-4
V: TRBV6-6
D: TRBD1
size: NA

DNA: TGCGCCAGCAGCTCTCAGGGGGCAGGTGAAAAACTGTTTTTT
CDR3: CASSSQGAGEKLFF
J: TRBJ1-4
V: TRBV5-1
D: TRBD1
size: NA

DNA: TGTGCCAGCAGCTTAACACGTGGTCGCGGGGAGCTGTTTTTT
CDR3: CASSLTRGRGELFF
J: TRBJ2-2
V: TRBV7-2
D: NA
size: NA

DNA: TGTGCCAGCAGCTCAAGGACAGGGTGGCAAGAGACCCAGTACTTC
CDR3: CASSSRTGWQETQYF
J: TRBJ2-5
V: TRBV7-9
D: TRBD1
size: NA

DNA: TGTGCCAGCAGCGAGGACAGTGGGAATAATGAAAAACTGTTTTTT
CDR3: CASSEDSGNNEKLFF
J: TRBJ1-4
V: TRBV21-1
D: NA
size: NA

DNA: TGTGCCAGCAGCTGGGACAGGGGGCTAACCGGGGAGCTGTTTTTT
CDR3: CASSWDRGLTGELFF
J: TRBJ2-2
V: TRBV5-6
D: TRBD1
size: NA

DNA: TGTGCCTGGAGTGTGGGCTATGGCTACACCTTC
CDR3: CAWSVGYGYTF
J: TRBJ1-2
V: TRBV30
D: NA
size: NA

DNA: TGTGCCAGCAGTTACTCAGGGCTGGGCTATGGCTACACCTTC
CDR3: CASSYSGLGYGYTF
J: TRBJ1-2
V: TRBV6-5
D: NA
size: NA

DNA: TGCGCCAGCAGCCTCCGACTAGCGGGAGAAGGAGAGACCCAGTACTTC
CDR3: CASSLRLAGEGETQYF
J: TRBJ2-5
V: TRBV5-1
D: TRBD2
size: NA

DNA: TGTGCCAGCAGTCGGCCGGGACAGGGATCAGATACGCAGTATTTT
CDR3: CASSRPGQGSDTQYF
J: TRBJ2-3
V: TRBV6-6
D: TRBD1
size: NA

DNA: TGCGCCAGCAGCCAAGATACCCTCAGGGCTTCACCCCTCCACTTT
CDR3: CASSQDTLRASPLHF
J: TRBJ1-6
V: TRBV4-1
D: NA
size: NA

DNA: TGTGCCAGCAGCGTAGACTTAAGGGGGACAGGGGTGGGTGGCTACACCTTC
CDR3: CASSVDLRGTGVGGYTF
J: TRBJ1-2
V: TRBV9
D: TRBD1
size: NA

DNA: TGTGCCAGCAGCGTGAGCTCTCGGGGGCTAAACACCGGGGAGCTGTTTTTT
CDR3: CASSVSSRGLNTGELFF
J: TRBJ2-2
V: TRBV5-4
D: NA
size: NA

DNA: TGTGCCAGCAGCTTAGCGGGAGTGGTTGGCGGGGAGCTGTTTTTT
CDR3: CASSLAGVVGGELFF
J: TRBJ2-2
V: TRBV4-2
D: TRBD2
size: NA

DNA: TGTGCCAGCAGTTTAGAGCGGGGGCTCACAGATACGCAGTATTTT
CDR3: CASSLERGLTDTQYF
J: TRBJ2-3
V: TRBV27
D: TRBD2
size: NA

DNA: TGTGCCAGTAGCCTAGCGGACCCTAAAAATGAGCAGTTCTTC
CDR3: CASSLADPKNEQFF
J: TRBJ2-1
V: TRBV19
D: TRBD2
size: NA

DNA: TGTGCCAGCAGTGGAGGAGGGGACACATCCTACGAGCAGTACTTC
CDR3: CASSGGGDTSYEQYF
J: TRBJ2-7
V: TRBV6-1
D: NA
size: NA

DNA: TGTGCCAGCAGTGAACTCTTTGCGGCCGTAAATGAAAAACTGTTTTTT
CDR3: CASSELFAAVNEKLFF
J: TRBJ1-4
V: TRBV6-1
D: NA
size: NA

DNA: TGCGCCAGCAGCGCCAGTAGCGGATGGGGGAACAATGAGCAGTTCTTC
CDR3: CASSASSGWGNNEQFF
J: TRBJ2-1
V: TRBV5-1
D: NA
size: NA

DNA: TGTGCCAGTACCTCAAGGGGTCGGGGCCGAAATCAGCCCCAGCATTTT
CDR3: CASTSRGRGRNQPQHF
J: TRBJ1-5
V: TRBV19
D: NA
size: NA

DNA: TGTGCCAGTAGTGATTCCGGGACAGATGTTTATGGCTACACCTTC
CDR3: CASSDSGTDVYGYTF
J: TRBJ1-2
V: TRBV19
D: TRBD1
size: once